Following are 20 T cell receptor beta chains from one sample sequenced in a study of CXCR3-negative and CXCR3-positive naive CD8 T cells. 5' RACE that incorporated UMI labels was used to prepare the TRB cDNA libraries. From its re-call of the 5' RACE reads, TCRdb lists each CDR3 protein once, without DNA. The listing records 130,000 or so distinct CDR3 sequences. Sequencing was carried out using naive CXCR3- CD8+ T cells from blood. The subset: CD45RO-CCR7+CD27+CD95- naive CD8+ T cells lacking CXCR3 (TNR3-). The receptors here all came from a human donor in good health. Some clones in this sample may be carry-over from other donors' samples.

The chain is built from TRBV21-1 and TRBJ2-5; TCRdb indicates TRBD2, and absent DNA this call remains unverified. TRBV21-1 is a recognized pseudogene. This CDR3 has 15 amino acids. The CDR3 region is CASSKGSLAQETQYF.

The chain carries TRBV20-1 and TRBJ2-5; TCRdb proposes TRBD2, but this gene call is untestable without DNA. The CDR3 loop spans 14 amino acids. Looked up from germline, CDR1 is DFQATT and CDR2 is SNEGSKA (reference sequence). CDR3 sequence: CSARPSGIWETQYF.

V usage is TRBV7-2 and J usage is TRBJ2-3; without DNA, the TCRdb call of TRBD2 cannot be checked. CDR1 is SGHTA, CDR2 FQGNSA, per germline. CDR3 length: 13 residues. The CDR3 here is CASSQEGPDTQYF.

The V gene is TRBV5-1, the J gene TRBJ2-1; the TRBD1 assignment by TCRdb is unverifiable without DNA. CDR1 SGHRS and CDR2 YFSETQ come from the germline V gene. The length of the CDR3 is 15 residues. This CDR3 reads CASSSREWSYNEQFF.

CDR3 amino acids: CSARRRVGDEQFF. This chain joins TRBV20-1 and TRBJ2-1. The CDR3 has 13 amino acids. The germline CDR1 and CDR2 sequences are DFQATT and SNEGSKA (reference sequence).

The V gene is TRBV29-1, the J gene TRBJ2-7. The CDR3 is made up of 12 amino acids. Germline CDR1 reads SQVTM; CDR2 reads ANQGSEA. The CDR3: CSGGDGAYEQYF.

This sequence joins TRBV11-2 and TRBJ1-1; TCRdb's D gene call, TRBD1, goes unchecked for lack of DNA. CDR1 and CDR2 (germline): SGHAT, FQNNGV. The CDR3 loop spans 16 amino acids. The CDR3 loop is CASSLVPGLDNTEAFF.

This chain joins TRBV12-3 or TRBV12-4 and TRBJ1-1. CDR3 length equals 15 residues. The CDR3 sequence is CASSFTGYMNTEAFF.

This chain links TRBV5-5 with TRBJ2-5; TCRdb returns TRBD2, unconfirmable since there is no DNA. CDR3 length: 16 residues. Germline V gene sequence: CDR1 SGHKS, CDR2 YYEKEE (reference sequence). The CDR3 protein is CASSFPSGGEQETQYF.

The chain recombines TRBV6-6 with TRBJ1-1. The CDR3 spans 16 residues. In germline, CDR1 is MNHNY, CDR2 SVGAGI (reference sequence). This chain's CDR3 is CASSYSGPELGPEAFF.

The chain links TRBV20-1 to TRBJ1-2; with no DNA, the TCRdb D assignment of TRBD1 cannot be verified. This CDR3 has 11 amino acids. From germline, CDR1 is DFQATT and CDR2 SNEGSKA (reference sequence). CDR3 amino acids: CSDQGALGYTF.

CDR3 amino acids: CSGRDGYEQYF. V gene TRBV29-1 combines with J gene TRBJ2-7; absent DNA, TCRdb's TRBD1 call cannot be checked. Germline V gene lookup returns CDR1 SQVTM and CDR2 ANQGSEA. The CDR3 has 11 residues.

This chain uses TRBV4-3 with TRBJ2-3; TCRdb returns TRBD1, unconfirmable since there is no DNA. Germline V gene sequence: CDR1 LGHNA, CDR2 YSLEER. The CDR3 is made up of 15 amino acids. The CDR3 sequence: CASSLLTGRTDTQYF.

The chain joins TRBV6-6 to TRBJ2-7; the TCRdb call, TRBD1, lacks DNA for checking. The germline gives CDR1 MNHNY, CDR2 SVGAGI (reference sequence). CDR3 length equals 16 residues. CDR3: CASSYGDISGAYEQYF.

The chain employs TRBV27 and TRBJ2-7; lacking DNA, the TRBD1 call made by TCRdb goes unchecked. Germline lookup yields CDR1 MNHEY and CDR2 SMNVEV (reference sequence). This CDR3 region has 13 residues. The CDR3 is CASSGQGAGEQYF.

V is TRBV29-1 and J is TRBJ2-7; TCRdb proposes TRBD1, but this gene call is untestable without DNA. CDR3 length: 12 residues. Germline assignment: CDR1 SQVTM and CDR2 ANQGSEA. The CDR3 region is CSVRGTAGWQYF.

This rearrangement joins TRBV7-2 to TRBJ2-7; TCRdb outputs TRBD1, but without DNA this stays unchecked. Germline values: CDR1 SGHTA, CDR2 FQGNSA. The CDR3 extends over 15 amino acids. CDR3 loop: CASSLAVTGGYEQYF.

V gene TRBV7-3 combines with J gene TRBJ2-1; the TRBD1 assignment by TCRdb is unverifiable without DNA. Germline lookup yields CDR1 SGHTA and CDR2 FQGTGA. The length of the CDR3 is 16 residues. The CDR3 protein is CASSLIGGGSGNEQFF.

The CDR3 region is CASSLVTAGLVSYNEQFF. This chain links TRBV7-9 with TRBJ2-1; TCRdb's assignment of TRBD2 cannot be checked, as there is no DNA. Germline CDR1 and CDR2: SEHNR and FQNEAQ (reference sequence). This CDR3 has 18 amino acids.

The chain recombines TRBV7-3 with TRBJ2-1; the D call of TRBD2 rests on TCRdb alone, since no DNA is present to check it. The CDR3 consists of 15 residues. Germline loops: CDR1 SGHTA, CDR2 FQGTGA. The CDR3: CASSLIRGGYNEQFF.